This T cell receptor (beta chain) was sequenced during a study of blood T cell repertoires in COVID-19. The V and J ends lost 4 bases and 6 bases respectively, with 11 bases between them. Per the germline V gene, CDR1 is KGHDR and CDR2 is SFDVKD. The CDR3 runs 13 residues. Clones were read by immunoSEQ multiplex PCR, and TCRdb kept only the in-frame ones, dropping some. Altogether nearly 70,000 clones are present, approximately 88% being singletons, with the ten largest covering approximately 6.8%. Sample: peripheral blood. The source of this sequence is a woman aged 70 to 79 with acute or convalescent COVID-19. The chain links TRBV24-1 to TRBJ1-2, with a tentative D call TRBD1 (6 bases). The CDR3 region is CATSDRWTDGYTF. The CDR3 nucleotides read TGTGCCACCAGTGACCGCTGGACAGATGGCTACACCTTC.